Shown below are 24 T cell receptor beta chains from a single sample sequenced in a study of blood T cell dynamics during melanoma immunotherapy. Time point: pre-treatment baseline. The protocol was immunoSEQ multiplex PCR, while the TCRdb copy is restricted to in-frame clones and leaves out a portion. This sample has under 7,000 clones, with around 90% found just once. The material was cell-free DNA from blood, obtained from a patient treated with checkpoint blockade. Source of these receptors: a human donor with melanoma.

The chain employs TRBV11-1 and TRBJ2-5; the D gene is possibly TRBD2 (6 bases). Trimming removed 1 base from V and 4 bases from J, with 10 bases in between. Germline loops: CDR1 SGHAT, CDR2 FQDESV (reference sequence). The CDR3 has 14 residues. For the CDR3, the DNA is TGTGCCAGCAGCTTAGTTGCGGGGCGAGAGACCCAGTACTTC. It codes for CASSLVAGRETQYF.

DNA for the CDR3: TGTGCCAGCAGTTTCTTAGGCCTAGCGGACAATGAGCAGTTCTTC. This codes for CASSFLGLADNEQFF. This chain joins TRBV27 and TRBJ2-1, with 7 bases identical to TRBD2. The CDR3 has 15 residues. Germline V gene sequence: CDR1 MNHEY, CDR2 SMNVEV (reference sequence). Germline trimming cut 3 bases from V and 5 bases from J; bases unmatched to any gene: 7.

CDR3 sequence: CASSQVRGSRLFF. In nucleotides, the CDR3 is TGTGCCAGCAGCCAAGTTAGGGGATCTAGGCTGTTTTTT. V usage is TRBV14 and J usage is TRBJ1-4, with D tentatively TRBD1 (5 bases). The CDR3 totals 13 residues. Germline V gene data show CDR1 as SGHDN and CDR2 as FVKESK. V lost 1 base, J lost 14 bases, and 14 bases lay in between.

The gene calls are TRBV10-3 and TRBJ2-5; D unresolved. The CDR3 is made up of 14 amino acids. V gave up 6 bases and J gave up 2 bases, with 13 bases separating them. CDR1 ENHRY and CDR2 SYGVKD come from the germline V gene. CDR3 loop: CAISYDWIQETQYF. The CDR3, as DNA: TGTGCCATCAGCTACGACTGGATACAAGAGACCCAGTACTTC.

The chain joins TRBV19 to TRBJ2-7; a weak D match, TRBD1 (5 bases). The CDR3 extends over 12 amino acids. Germline CDR1 and CDR2: LNHDA and SQIVND (reference sequence). Trimming left V 7 bases short and J 2 bases short, with 9 bases between. The CDR3: CASKGVAYEQYF. CDR3 coding DNA: TGTGCCAGTAAAGGGGTAGCCTACGAGCAGTACTTC.

This clone has a single count. The genes are TRBV28 and TRBJ2-7; 7 nucleotides match TRBD2. This CDR3 region has 13 residues. CDR1 is MDHEN, CDR2 SYDVKM, per germline. The ends lost 4 bases at V and 6 bases at J; junction bases unmatched: 6. CDR3 sequence: CASSSAGWSEQYF. The CDR3 nucleotides read TGTGCCAGCAGTTCAGCGGGATGGAGCGAGCAGTACTTC.

This clone was recorded a few times. The chain is built from TRBV2 and TRBJ2-6; D remains ambiguous. Germline V lookup: CDR1 SNHLY, CDR2 FYNNEI. This CDR3 has 15 amino acids. Trimming removed 3 bases from V and 0 bases from J, with 6 bases in between. Here the CDR3 DNA reads TGTGCCAGCAGTGACTGGACCTCTGGGGCCAACGTCCTGACTTTC. Its protein is CASSDWTSGANVLTF.

The chain couples TRBV29-1 to TRBJ1-2, with 7 bases identical to TRBD1. This CDR3 is built from 14 residues. V was pared by 6 bases and J by 2 bases, with 9 bases of the junction left unmatched. In germline, CDR1 is SQVTM, CDR2 ANQGSEA. The DNA of the CDR3 is TGCAGCGTCCAGGGGGGGGTCGGAAACTATGGCTACACCTTC. Its protein is CSVQGGVGNYGYTF.

This sequence joins TRBV10-3 and TRBJ1-1; D unclear. The CDR3 consists of 15 residues. In germline, CDR1 is ENHRY, CDR2 SYGVKD. Trimming removed 2 bases from V and 5 bases from J, with 15 bases in between. The CDR3 coding sequence is TGTGCCATCAGTGAGGAGCGGGGAAGAACGACTGAAGCTTTCTTT. Residues: CAISEERGRTTEAFF.

This clone was recorded once. This chain links TRBV27 with TRBJ2-3, with TRBD2 identical over 9 bases. CDR1 is MNHEY and CDR2 is SMNVEV in the germline V gene (reference sequence). CDR3 length: 17 amino acids. V shed 3 bases, J shed 7 bases, and the junction held 14 bases outside the gene matches. As DNA, the CDR3 is TGTGCCAGCAGTTTCTCCCCCAGTAGCGGGAGTTCGAATACGCAGTATTTT. This sequence encodes CASSFSPSSGSSNTQYF.

This clone was seen a handful of times. The V gene is TRBV5-4, the J gene TRBJ1-1, with D perhaps TRBD1 (6 bases). V was clipped by 4 bases and J by 8 bases, with 21 bases between them. The CDR3 sequence is 15 residues long. CDR1 is SGHNT, CDR2 YYREEE, per germline (reference sequence). DNA of the CDR3: TGTGCCAGCAGCCCCATGGGGCTACAGGGTAAGGAAGCTTTCTTT. Protein sequence: CASSPMGLQGKEAFF.

The chain carries TRBV4-3 and TRBJ1-4; a possible D gene is TRBD1 (6 bases). Deletions cut 1 base from V and 2 bases from J, with 11 bases between. The CDR3 loop spans 16 amino acids. The germline V gene has CDR1 LGHNA and CDR2 YSLEER. CDR3 coding DNA: TGCGCCAGCAGCCAAGGTTTGGGGGCGACTAATGAAAAACTGTTTTTT. It codes for CASSQGLGATNEKLFF.

The J gene is TRBJ2-7, the V gene TRBV19; 10 bases fit TRBD2. This CDR3 is 15 amino acids long. J lost 4 bases, V lost 3 bases, and 6 bases had no gene match. The germline gives CDR1 LNHDA, CDR2 SQIVND (reference sequence). CDR3 residues: CASSIIAGGKYEQYF. CDR3 DNA sequence: TGTGCCAGTAGTATTATAGCGGGAGGCAAGTACGAGCAGTACTTC.

The rearrangement links TRBV7-9 to TRBJ2-7; 8 nucleotides line up with TRBD1. Looked up from germline, CDR1 is SEHNR and CDR2 is FQNEAQ (reference sequence). After removal of 5 bases from V and 12 bases from J, the junction contained 21 bases not matched to a gene. The CDR3 sequence is 16 residues long. Here the CDR3 DNA reads TGTGCCAGCAGCCCTCCCGGGACAGGCCTCCCTGGAACTCCGTACTTC. Its protein product is CASSPPGTGLPGTPYF.

The rearrangement uses TRBV7-9 and TRBJ2-1; 12 bases match TRBD2. V dropped 4 bases and J dropped 6; count of bases not matched to a gene: 13. Germline V gene data show CDR1 as SEHNR and CDR2 as FQNEAQ (reference sequence). The CDR3 sequence is 18 residues long. CDR3 residues: CASSSKARLAGVRNEQFF. The CDR3 nucleotides are TGTGCCAGCAGCTCAAAGGCCCGACTAGCGGGAGTCCGCAATGAGCAGTTCTTC. Complete variable domain (other parts from reference TRBV7-9 and TRBJ2-1): DTGVSQNPRHKITKRGQNVTFRCDPISEHNRLYWYRQTLGQGPEFLTYFQNEAQLEKSRLLSDRFSAERPKGSFSTLEIQRTEQGDSAMYLCASSSKARLAGVRNEQFFGPGTRLTVL.

The chain combines TRBV7-2 with TRBJ2-1; 8 bases are shared with TRBD1. CDR3 length: 15 amino acids. With 7 bases clipped from V and 1 base from J, the junction kept 6 bases outside the gene matches. CDR1 is SGHTA and CDR2 is FQGNSA in the germline V gene. CDR3: CASIQGARSYNEQFF. The CDR3 region has the DNA TGTGCCAGCATCCAGGGGGCCAGGTCCTACAATGAGCAGTTCTTC.

The gene calls are TRBV6-4 and TRBJ1-6; 7 bases are shared with TRBD1. The trim removed 6 bases at V and 6 bases at J, leaving 5 bases unmatched. Germline V lookup: CDR1 MRHNA, CDR2 SNTAGT. The CDR3 length is 14 residues. The CDR3 DNA follows: TGTGCCAGCAGGGAGGGACAGTTTAATTCACCCCTCCACTTT. Protein: CASREGQFNSPLHF.

The chain links TRBV7-9 to TRBJ2-1; D unresolved. Germline CDR1 is SEHNR and CDR2 is FQNEAQ (reference sequence). Trimming stripped 4 bases from V and 6 bases from J, with 19 bases between. The CDR3 is made up of 16 amino acids. The CDR3 loop reads CASSSPRETPRNEQFF. The CDR3 DNA reads as TGTGCCAGCAGCTCCCCGCGAGAGACCCCACGCAATGAGCAGTTCTTC.

The V and J genes are TRBV5-1 and TRBJ2-2; a possible D gene is TRBD2 (5 bases). There are 15 residues in the CDR3. V lost 0 bases, J lost 3 bases, and 9 bases lay in between. Germline CDR1 reads SGHRS; CDR2 reads YFSETQ. CDR3: CASSLVVSDTGELFF. CDR3 in DNA: TGCGCCAGCAGCTTGGTCGTTAGCGACACCGGGGAGCTGTTTTTT. Using reference TRBV5-1 and TRBJ2-2 for the parts outside the CDR3, the full variable domain is KAGVTQTPRYLIKTRGQQVTLSCSPISGHRSVSWYQQTPGQGLQFLFEYFSETQRNKGNFPGRFSGRQFSNSRSEMNVSTLELGDSALYLCASSLVVSDTGELFFGEGSRLTVL.

The chain employs TRBV28 and TRBJ2-4; D is undetermined. Looked up from germline, CDR1 is MDHEN and CDR2 is SYDVKM. V was pared by 6 bases and J by 9 bases, with 12 bases between. The CDR3 covers 12 residues. CDR3 residues: CASSGPQSIQYF. The CDR3 bases are TGTGCCAGCAGCGGGCCACAGAGCATTCAGTACTTC.

The chain employs TRBV25-1 and TRBJ1-3, with a tentative D call TRBD1 (5 bases). The V gene's germline CDR1 is MGHDK and CDR2 SYGVNS. V was cut by 6 bases and J by 0 bases, with 15 bases left in between. The CDR3 runs 16 residues. The CDR3 nucleotides read TGTGCCAGCAGACACGGCGGGACGGTCTCTGGAAACACCATATATTTT. Amino acids: CASRHGGTVSGNTIYF.

The V call is TRBV12-5, the J call TRBJ1-1; no firm D call. V was trimmed by 4 bases and J by 2 bases, leaving 2 bases between them. The CDR3 runs 11 residues. Germline loops: CDR1 LGHNT, CDR2 FRNRAP. The CDR3 bases are TGTGCTAGTGGTTACAACACTGAAGCTTTCTTT. Translating it yields CASGYNTEAFF.

The chain uses TRBV27 and TRBJ1-2; 10 positions agree with TRBD1. The CDR3 covers 16 residues. The germline V gene has CDR1 MNHEY and CDR2 SMNVEV (reference sequence). After removal of 5 bases from V and 8 bases from J, the junction contained 14 bases not matched to a gene. The CDR3 region is CASSPEAGTGAWGYTF. Written as DNA, the CDR3 is TGTGCCAGCAGTCCAGAGGCCGGGACAGGGGCTTGGGGCTACACCTTC.

The J gene is TRBJ2-5, the V gene TRBV6-5, with D perhaps TRBD2 (6 bases). The CDR3 contains 14 residues. With 4 bases removed from V and 7 bases from J, the gap between germline ends came to 16 bases. Germline assignment: CDR1 MNHEY and CDR2 SVGAGI. The CDR3 nucleotides are TGTGCCAGCAGTTCTTCTCGGCGGGATGGGACCCAGTACTTC. Encoded protein: CASSSSRRDGTQYF.